The 10 T cell receptor beta chains listed next were all sequenced from one sample in a study of blood T cell repertoires in COVID-19. Here immunoSEQ multiplex PCR was the method, and the copy in TCRdb shows in-frame clones only, minus some. The sample lists some 100,000 clones, around 93% occurring once. Sequenced: peripheral blood. The source of these receptors is a human donor with active COVID-19. The donor label of this sample is uncertain.

This clone was seen only once. The chain links TRBV6-5 to TRBJ2-7; 7 bases are a match to TRBD1. The germline gives CDR1 MNHEY, CDR2 SVGAGI. This CDR3 contains 13 residues. Trimming removed 6 bases from V and 4 bases from J; junction bases left unmatched: 6. CDR3 nucleotide sequence: TGTGCCAGCAGAGACAGGGTTCTTTACGAGCAGTACTTC. Residues: CASRDRVLYEQYF.

The chain combines TRBV5-4 with TRBJ2-5; 12 nucleotides align to TRBD2. This CDR3 spans 16 amino acids. Trimming removed 3 bases from V and 4 bases from J; junction bases left unmatched: 7. Germline V gene data show CDR1 as SGHNT and CDR2 as YYREEE (reference sequence). In DNA, the CDR3 is TGTGCCAGCAGCTCGAGACTAGCGGGGGCCGGAGAGACCCAGTACTTC. Encoded protein: CASSSRLAGAGETQYF.

The chain joins TRBV6-5 to TRBJ1-2; 7 nucleotides agree with TRBD1. CDR3 size: 16 residues. With V trimmed by 2 bases and J by 6 bases, 12 bases remained unmatched. Per germline, CDR1 MNHEY and CDR2 SVGAGI. Here the CDR3 reads CASSYMLITGVNGYTF. For the CDR3, the DNA is TGTGCCAGCAGTTACATGTTGATAACAGGGGTGAATGGCTACACCTTC.

The rearrangement uses TRBV2 and TRBJ2-1; 7 bases line up with TRBD1. There are 13 residues in the CDR3. Losses at the gene ends were 6 bases for V and 8 bases for J; bases not matched to a gene: 7. The germline V gene encodes CDR1 SNHLY and CDR2 FYNNEI. The CDR3 sequence is CASSGDRVDEQFF. In DNA form, the CDR3 reads TGTGCCAGCAGCGGAGACAGGGTGGATGAGCAGTTCTTC.

The chain carries TRBV4-3 and TRBJ2-6, with 9 bases aligning to TRBD1. The germline V gene has CDR1 LGHNA and CDR2 YSLEER. This CDR3 spans 21 amino acids. The V segment lost 0 bases and the J segment 0 bases; nucleotides outside the gene matches: 12. This CDR3 reads CASSQESAQGAFNSGANVLTF. In nucleotides, the CDR3 is TGCGCCAGCAGCCAAGAATCGGCACAGGGGGCATTCAACTCTGGGGCCAACGTCCTGACTTTC.

Regarding this clone: One end of the junction varies from germline; a read error may be responsible. This chain links TRBV7-7 with TRBJ2-3, with D maybe TRBD1 (7 bases). Germline CDR1 reads SSHAT; CDR2 reads FNYEAQ (reference sequence). This CDR3 region has 17 residues. The CDR3 DNA reads as TGTGCTAGCAGCTTAGCTGTACAGGGGAGGAGCACAGATACGCAGTATTTT. Residues: CASSLAVQGRSTDTQYF.

The chain is built from TRBV10-3 and TRBJ1-2, with TRBD1 matching over 9 bases. This CDR3 contains 16 residues. Germline CDR1 reads ENHRY; CDR2 reads SYGVKD. With V trimmed by 6 bases and J by 4 bases, 12 bases remained unmatched. The CDR3 is CAIRHSEDRGPYGYTF. In DNA, the CDR3 is TGTGCCATCAGACACTCCGAGGACAGGGGCCCCTATGGCTACACCTTC.

The V gene is TRBV7-2, the J gene TRBJ2-2; D is uncertain. The germline V gene encodes CDR1 SGHTA and CDR2 FQGNSA. The CDR3 loop spans 14 amino acids. Trimming pared 1 base from V and 7 bases from J, leaving 10 bases between. The CDR3 DNA reads TGTGCCAGCAGCTTAGTCGGTGATGGCGGGGAGCTGTTTTTT. The encoded protein is CASSLVGDGGELFF.

This chain uses TRBV7-3 with TRBJ2-3; 10 positions agree with TRBD2. V was pared by 4 bases and J by 1 base, with 5 bases of the junction left unmatched. The CDR3 totals 16 residues. CDR1 and CDR2 from the germline V gene are SGHTA and FQGTGA. The DNA for the CDR3 is TGTGCCAGCAGCTCCCTAGCGGGGGTGGGCACAGATACGCAGTATTTT. This codes for CASSSLAGVGTDTQYF. Drawing the rest from reference TRBV7-3 and TRBJ2-3, the complete variable domain is GAGVSQTPSNKVTEKGKYVELRCDPISGHTALYWYRQSLGQGPEFLIYFQGTGAADDSGLPNDRFFAVRPEGSVSTLKIQRTERGDSAVYLCASSSLAGVGTDTQYFGPGTRLTVL.

This rearrangement joins TRBV2 to TRBJ1-3, with D perhaps TRBD1 (5 bases). CDR3 length equals 16 residues. V was cut by 8 bases and J by 4 bases, with 21 bases left in between. In germline, CDR1 is SNHLY, CDR2 FYNNEI. The CDR3 DNA is TGTGCCAGCGCGGGGTTAGGGACTGCTGGGGGAAACACCATATATTTT. It is translated as CASAGLGTAGGNTIYF.